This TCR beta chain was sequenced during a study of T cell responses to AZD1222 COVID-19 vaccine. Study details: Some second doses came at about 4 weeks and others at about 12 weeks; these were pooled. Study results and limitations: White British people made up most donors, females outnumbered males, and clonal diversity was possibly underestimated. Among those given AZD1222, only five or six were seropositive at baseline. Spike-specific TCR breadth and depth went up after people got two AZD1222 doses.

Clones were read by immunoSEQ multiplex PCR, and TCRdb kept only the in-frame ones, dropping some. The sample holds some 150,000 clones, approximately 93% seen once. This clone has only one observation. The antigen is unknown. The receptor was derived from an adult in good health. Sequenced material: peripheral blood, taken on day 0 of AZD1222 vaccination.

The chain's CDR3 is CATSSSNQPQHF. DNA of the CDR3: TGTGCCACCAGCAGTAGCAATCAGCCCCAGCATTTT. The genes are TRBV15 and TRBJ1-5; no clear D. Germline CDR1 reads LNHNV; CDR2 reads YYDKDF (reference sequence). The CDR3 is made up of 12 amino acids. V lost 3 bases to trimming and J lost 0 bases, with 0 bases between them.